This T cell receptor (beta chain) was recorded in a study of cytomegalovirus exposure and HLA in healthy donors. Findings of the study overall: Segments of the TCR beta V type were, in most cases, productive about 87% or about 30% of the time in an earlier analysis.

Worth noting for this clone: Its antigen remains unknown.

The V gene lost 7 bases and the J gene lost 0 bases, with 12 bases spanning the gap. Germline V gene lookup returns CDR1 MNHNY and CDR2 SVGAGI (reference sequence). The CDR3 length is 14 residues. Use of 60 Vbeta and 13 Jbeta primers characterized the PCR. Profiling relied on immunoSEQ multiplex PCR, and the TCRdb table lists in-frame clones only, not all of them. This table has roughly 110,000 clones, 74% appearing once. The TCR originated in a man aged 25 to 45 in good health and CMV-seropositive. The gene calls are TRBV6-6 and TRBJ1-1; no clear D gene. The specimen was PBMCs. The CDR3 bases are TGTGCCAGCATTTTTAGAATCATGAACACTGAAGCTTTCTTT. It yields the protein CASIFRIMNTEAFF.